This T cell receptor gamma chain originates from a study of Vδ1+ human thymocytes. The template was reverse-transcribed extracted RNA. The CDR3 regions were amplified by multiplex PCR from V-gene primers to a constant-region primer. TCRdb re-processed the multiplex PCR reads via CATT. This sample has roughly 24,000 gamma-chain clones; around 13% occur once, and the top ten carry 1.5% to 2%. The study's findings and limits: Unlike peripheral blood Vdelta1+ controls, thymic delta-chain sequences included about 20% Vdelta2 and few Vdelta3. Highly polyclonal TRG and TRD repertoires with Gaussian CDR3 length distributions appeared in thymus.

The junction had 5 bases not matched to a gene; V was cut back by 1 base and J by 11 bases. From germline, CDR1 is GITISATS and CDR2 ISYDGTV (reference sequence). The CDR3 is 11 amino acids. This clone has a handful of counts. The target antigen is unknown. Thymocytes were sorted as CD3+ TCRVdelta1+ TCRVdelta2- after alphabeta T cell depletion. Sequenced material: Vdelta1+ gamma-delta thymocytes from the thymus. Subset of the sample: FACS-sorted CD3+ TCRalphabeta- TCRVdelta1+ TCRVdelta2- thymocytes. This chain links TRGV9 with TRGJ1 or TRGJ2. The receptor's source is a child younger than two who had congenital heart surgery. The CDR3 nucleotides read TGTGCCTTGTGGGAGGTCGGGGAGAAACTCTTT. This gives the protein CALWEVGEKLF.